This TCR beta chain was documented in a study of blood T cells in healthy people across ages. The ends lost 6 bases at V and 7 bases at J; junction bases unmatched: 8. The CDR3 is 14 amino acids. CDR1 MNHEY and CDR2 SVGAGI come from the germline V gene. To note about this clonotype: The conserved closing phenylalanine or tryptophan is absent in this CDR3, likely reflecting a read error.

Each sample had at least 6 million PBMCs isolated. PCR was performed a second time for about 7 to 11 cycles using a sample-barcoded 5' primer and a J-beta primer mix. TCRdb reprocessed the 5' RACE reads via MiXCR and lists one record per CDR3 protein. In the table there are some 1.8 million distinct CDR3 sequences, more than 35% of which are singletons. The chain carries TRBV6-5 and TRBJ2-4, with TRBD2 identical over 8 bases. The receptor was derived from a human donor in good health. What was sequenced was blood. The CDR3 loop is CASRTGLVNNIQYY. Here the CDR3 DNA reads TGTGCCAGCAGAACGGGACTAGTGAATAACATTCAGTACTAC.